Given below is one TCR beta chain in context. This specimen belongs to a study of blood T cell repertoires in COVID-19. In the original analysis: Estimation of nucleated cell counts relied on the amplification of reference gene primers. Here immunoSEQ multiplex PCR was the method, and the copy in TCRdb shows in-frame clones only, minus some. V, J and clone size are taken as reported in that table, and D and trimming were inferred from the DNA itself. The top ten hold about 10% of the sample, which has over 90,000 clones, 84% seen once. The receptor was isolated from a man aged 35 to 55 with active or convalescent COVID-19. Sequencing input: peripheral blood.

The CDR3 reads CASRPTGMGEQYF. The CDR3 coding sequence is TGTGCCAGCAGACCGACCGGGATGGGGGAGCAGTACTTC. This sequence joins TRBV5-5 and TRBJ2-7; perhaps TRBD2 as D (5 bases). There are 13 residues in the CDR3. Trimming cost V 5 bases and J 7 bases, with 16 bases left between them. The germline V gene encodes CDR1 SGHKS and CDR2 YYEKEE (reference sequence).